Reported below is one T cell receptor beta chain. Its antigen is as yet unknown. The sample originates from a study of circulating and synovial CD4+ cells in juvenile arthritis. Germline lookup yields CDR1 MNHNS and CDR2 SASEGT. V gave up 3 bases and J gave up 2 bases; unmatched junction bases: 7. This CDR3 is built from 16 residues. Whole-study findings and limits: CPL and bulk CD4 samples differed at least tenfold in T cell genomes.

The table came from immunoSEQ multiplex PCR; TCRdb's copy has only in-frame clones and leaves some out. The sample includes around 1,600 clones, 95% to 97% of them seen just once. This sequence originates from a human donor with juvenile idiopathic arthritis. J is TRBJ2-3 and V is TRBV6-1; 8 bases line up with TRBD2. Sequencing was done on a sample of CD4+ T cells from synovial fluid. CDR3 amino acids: CASSDRVGLVTDTQYF. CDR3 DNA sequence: TGTGCCAGCAGTGATAGGGTGGGACTAGTCACAGATACGCAGTATTTT.